This TCR beta chain came from a study of blood T cell repertoires in COVID-19. Across the whole study: COVID-19 samples collected from the United States, Italy and Spain covered acute and convalescent phases.

Cohorts were determined from participant-reported clinical history. Germline V gene data show CDR1 as SGHNT and CDR2 as YYREEE (reference sequence). The CDR3 length is 16 residues. The V and J ends lost 6 bases and 4 bases respectively, with 22 bases between them. Sequencing was performed with immunoSEQ multiplex PCR; in TCRdb, only in-frame clones are kept and a portion is missing. The sample has about 270,000 clones; approximately 89% are singletons. Specimen: PBMCs or T cells enriched from blood (not recorded which). This clonotype originated in a woman aged 60 to 75 who had recovered from COVID-19. The V and J genes are TRBV5-4 and TRBJ1-1; the D is unclear. CDR3: CASTTPSPGKGTEAFF. CDR3 DNA sequence: TGTGCCAGCACCACCCCGAGCCCCGGGAAGGGCACTGAAGCTTTCTTT. The entire variable domain, with the rest obtained from reference TRBV5-4 and TRBJ1-1, is as follows: ETGVTQSPTHLIKTRGQQVTLRCSSQSGHNTVSWYQQALGQGPQFIFQYYREEENGRGNFPPRFSGLQFPNYSSELNVNALELDDSALYLCASTTPSPGKGTEAFFGQGTRLTVV.